This T cell receptor (beta chain) was obtained from a study of breast tumors, draining lymph nodes, adjacent tissues. Germline V lookup: CDR1 SGDLS, CDR2 YYNGEE. The CDR3 loop spans 14 amino acids. TCRdb recomputed calls from the multiplex PCR reads with MiXCR, one row per CDR3 protein. The profile shows approximately 28,000 distinct CDR3 sequences, 60% to 70% of them singletons. Study-level points and caveats: Most tumor T cells seemingly derive from lymph node, then expand in tumor.

A remark on this clonotype: Its cognate antigen is unknown. One end of the junction varies from germline; a read error may be responsible.

This clonotype was sampled from a female donor with breast cancer. Some clones in this sample may be carry-over from other donors' samples. The chain combines TRBV9 with TRBJ2-3; D is unclear. The specimen sequenced was breast tumor tissue. CDR3 loop: CASSVGHSTDTQSF. CDR3 DNA: TGTGCCAGCAGCGTAGGACACAGCACAGATACGCAGTCTTTT.